The present TCR beta chain was sequenced within a study of T cells in localized non-small cell lung cancer. Findings and limits, study-wide: A median of approximately 50 clones ranked among the top 100 in tumor appeared in adjacent lung.

The assay was immunoSEQ multiplex PCR, and TCRdb's table has in-frame clones only and misses some. This table has about 17,000 clones, around 83% appearing once. V was cut by 2 bases and J by 1 base, with 13 bases left in between. CDR3 size: 16 residues. Germline V gene lookup returns CDR1 SGHRS and CDR2 YFSETQ. As for this clone: Its specificity is unknown.

The starting material was peripheral blood, obtained before any cancer treatment. This clonotype was obtained from a male donor at least 60 years old with stage III lung adenocarcinoma. The rearrangement links TRBV5-1 to TRBJ1-3, with D perhaps matching TRBD1 (6 bases). CDR3 in amino acids: CASSLTGQQSGNTIYF. CDR3 nucleotides: TGCGCCAGCAGCTTAACAGGACAGCAATCTGGAAACACCATATATTTT.